This T cell receptor (beta chain) was captured by sequencing in a study of OX40 agonist ivuxolimab in advanced cancers. The wider study: Ivuxolimab, an agonist antibody against OX40 (CD134), was given to patients.

Data came from immunoSEQ multiplex PCR; TCRdb stores just in-frame clones and leaves some out. The table includes over 55,000 clones, around 84% detected once. People who had autoimmune disease history or systemic immunosuppression were excluded. Peripheral blood came from all dose cohorts at three timepoints. This TCR was sampled from an adult with an advanced solid tumor such as melanoma, head and neck, liver or kidney cancer. The sequences come from CD4+ or CD8+ T cells sorted from blood, collected in a trial of the OX40 agonist ivuxolimab.

The CDR3 is CASSIGPRVGPSTDTQYF. CDR3 DNA sequence: TGTGCCAGTAGTATAGGCCCCAGGGTTGGGCCCTCCACAGATACGCAGTATTTT. V usage is TRBV19 and J usage is TRBJ2-3, with D possibly TRBD1 on 5 matching bases. The CDR3 extends over 18 amino acids. Germline values: CDR1 LNHDA, CDR2 SQIVND (reference sequence). Trimming removed 1 base at V and 2 bases at J, with 19 bases between.